This entry concerns a single TCR beta chain. Its antigen is not yet known. Base qualities are not at hand, and no much larger clone is one base apart. These data are taken from a study of post-analysis software for immune sequencing data (dated by TCRdb to the mid-2010s). Regarding the research as a whole: The recorded disease courses included relapsing-remitting, secondary progressive and progressive-relapsing multiple sclerosis, and some patients had no subtype annotation. Patient repertoires were compared against 11 previously published healthy control repertoires from donors aged about 6 to 25 years. A subset of samples was prepared in parallel using single-end sample barcoding, then pooled and co-amplified after Illumina adapter ligation.

The CDR3 covers 14 residues, taking in both the cysteine and the phenylalanine. Only the CDR3 part of the read is kept: 42 bases, read in frame from the first base. The germline V gene (reference sequence) provides CDR1 MNHEY and CDR2 SMNVEV. The germline ends are 8 bases apart after V is trimmed by 3 bases and J by 5 bases. To demonstrate the VDJtools post-analysis software, the study profiled TCR beta repertoires from the peripheral blood of around 13 young patients with multiple sclerosis. The patients with multiple sclerosis were children and adolescents between roughly 6 and 15 years of age. What the authors observed across the whole study: Normalized Chao1 diversity was significantly lower in multiple sclerosis patients than controls, suggesting substantial peripheral T-cell clonal expansion. Significantly higher frequencies in patients than in controls were found for five or six TRBV segments, including TRBV5-6, TRBV5-1 and TRBV20-1. The control group was slightly older than the multiple sclerosis patient group. Direct clustering with F measure revealed strong co-clustering of samples prepared in the same batch, which led to a batch-effect correction.

Library prep was done by PCR. The instrument was an Illumina HiSeq 2500. To reduce PCR and sequencing biases, unique molecular identifiers were incorporated into the TCR beta cDNA libraries. Approximately 500,000 cDNA molecules were obtained per 1 to 10 million input T cells, so each molecule approximated one T cell. The same protocol used for the earlier healthy control dataset was applied to prepare and sequence the patient libraries. Samples belonging to the same batch were prepared together, multiplexed and sequenced on a shared HiSeq lane. Turning to the authors' computational methods: Raw barcoded reads were processed with MIGEC, discarding single-read molecular identifier groups before consensus assembly and CDR3 extraction. Clonotype tables were post-analysed with VDJtools, and diversity was normalized by down-sampling all datasets to the smallest sample size. In repertoire overlap clustering, CDR3 amino acid sequences, but not nucleotide sequences, were matched to correct batch-related cross-sample contamination. Through fastp at Q25 and MiXCR, TCRdb rebuilt clones from the public reads, retaining in-frame beta chains. All rows with the same CDR3 protein become a single entry with the most common DNA and genes. It is TCRdb's table, rather than the study itself, that gives the V and J calls and clone size. The sample data list approximately 630,000 distinct CDR3 sequences, and approximately 60% of these were observed just once. Roughly 10% of the sample belongs to the ten largest clones.

Sequencing used blood. The receptor's source is a girl aged 2-10 years with multiple sclerosis. This chain joins TRBV27 to TRBJ1-6; no confident D gene assignment can be made. CDR3 region: CASSFERDNSPLHF. The sequenced DNA is TGTGCCAGCAGTTTCGAAAGGGATAATTCACCCCTCCACTTT.